This section outlines one TCR beta chain sequence together with its context. The source of the sample is a study of blood T cell repertoires in COVID-19. The data were produced by immunoSEQ multiplex PCR, yet TCRdb's version contains in-frame clones alone and is incomplete. The sample consists of roughly 190,000 clones, approximately 86% of them appearing once. The germline V and J ends were trimmed by 1 base and 2 bases, with 11 bases remaining between them. CDR1 is MGHDK, CDR2 SYGVNS, per germline. The length of the CDR3 is 15 residues. The clonotype was recovered from a middle-aged woman in a cohort exposed to, infected with or recovered from COVID-19 (not recorded which). Sequenced sample: PBMCs or T cells enriched from blood (not recorded which). This chain joins TRBV25-1 and TRBJ2-5, with D maybe TRBD1 (6 bases). Here the CDR3 DNA reads TGTGCCAGCAGTGAATGGGGTGACAGGCAAGAGACCCAGTACTTC. Amino acid sequence: CASSEWGDRQETQYF.